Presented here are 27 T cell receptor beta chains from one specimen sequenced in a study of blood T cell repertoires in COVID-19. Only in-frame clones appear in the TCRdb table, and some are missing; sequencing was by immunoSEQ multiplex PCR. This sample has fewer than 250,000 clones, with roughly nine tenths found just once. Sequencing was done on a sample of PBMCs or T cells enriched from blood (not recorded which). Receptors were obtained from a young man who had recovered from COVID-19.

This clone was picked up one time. The CDR3 DNA follows: TGTGCCAGCAGCCAAACAGGGTGGGAGCAGTACTTC. Its translation: CASSQTGWEQYF. The J gene is TRBJ2-7, the V gene TRBV14; weak D call: TRBD1 (6 bases). Trimming shortened V by 2 bases and J by 7 bases, and 9 bases separated the two germline ends. The CDR3 contains 12 residues. CDR1 SGHDN and CDR2 FVKESK come from the germline V gene.

The CDR3 DNA reads as TGCGCCAGCAGCGGAAACCGGGTTCCTAACTATGGCTACACCTTC. It encodes CASSGNRVPNYGYTF. The rearrangement joins TRBV5-1 to TRBJ1-2; D not certain. Germline-derived CDR1 and CDR2 are SGHRS and YFSETQ. The CDR3 is 15 amino acids. V lost 4 bases, J lost 0 bases, and 13 bases lay in between.

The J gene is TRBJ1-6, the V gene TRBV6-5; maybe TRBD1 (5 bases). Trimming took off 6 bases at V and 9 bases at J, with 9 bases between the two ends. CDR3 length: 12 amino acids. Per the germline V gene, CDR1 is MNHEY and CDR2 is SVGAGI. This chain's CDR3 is CASRGTGSPLHF. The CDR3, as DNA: TGTGCCAGCAGGGGCACAGGTTCACCCCTCCACTTT.

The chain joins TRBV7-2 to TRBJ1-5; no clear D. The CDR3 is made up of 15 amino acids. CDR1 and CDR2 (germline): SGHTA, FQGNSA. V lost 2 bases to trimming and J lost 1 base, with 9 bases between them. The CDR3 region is CASSLNPGSNQPQHF. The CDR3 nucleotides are TGTGCCAGCAGCTTAAATCCGGGAAGCAATCAGCCCCAGCATTTT.

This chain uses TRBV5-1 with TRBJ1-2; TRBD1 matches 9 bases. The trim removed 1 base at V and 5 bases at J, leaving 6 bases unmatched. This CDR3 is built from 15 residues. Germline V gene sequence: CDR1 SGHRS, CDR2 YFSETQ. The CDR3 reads CASSLTGGAGYGYTF. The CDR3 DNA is TGCGCCAGCAGCTTGACAGGGGGCGCGGGGTATGGCTACACCTTC.

This CDR3 is CASRLQGRGFYGYTF. DNA for the CDR3: TGTGCCAGCAGGCTACAGGGGAGAGGTTTTTATGGCTACACCTTC. The chain combines TRBV28 with TRBJ1-2; 7 nucleotides match TRBD1. The CDR3 extends over 15 amino acids. The V and J ends lost 6 bases and 5 bases, in that order; junction bases with no gene match: 12. CDR1 is MDHEN and CDR2 is SYDVKM in the germline V gene.

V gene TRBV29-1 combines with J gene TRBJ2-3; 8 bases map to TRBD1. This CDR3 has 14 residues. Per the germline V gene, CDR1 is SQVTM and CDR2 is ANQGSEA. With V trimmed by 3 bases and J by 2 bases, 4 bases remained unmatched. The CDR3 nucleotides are TGCAGCGTTGAGCCAGGGGGCCTCACAGATACGCAGTATTTT. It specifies CSVEPGGLTDTQYF.

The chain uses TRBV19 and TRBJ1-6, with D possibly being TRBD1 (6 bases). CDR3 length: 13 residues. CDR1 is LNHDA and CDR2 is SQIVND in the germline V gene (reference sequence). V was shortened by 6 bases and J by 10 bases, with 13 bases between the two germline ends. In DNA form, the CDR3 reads TGTGCCAGTAGGGGGGGGCGCGACTCACCCCTCCACTTT. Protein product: CASRGGRDSPLHF.

The CDR3 region has the DNA TGTGCCAGCACAGGGGAGATGTACGAGCAGTACTTC. Protein product: CASTGEMYEQYF. The gene calls are TRBV6-7 and TRBJ2-7, with D possibly being TRBD1 (6 bases). TRBV6-7 is known as an ORF, though its function is uncertain. Trimming took 7 bases from V and 4 from J, leaving 11 bases between them. CDR3 size: 12 residues.

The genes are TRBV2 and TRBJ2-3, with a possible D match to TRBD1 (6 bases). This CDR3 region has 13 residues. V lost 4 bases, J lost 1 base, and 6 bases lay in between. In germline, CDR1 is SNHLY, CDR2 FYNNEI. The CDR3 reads CASSGTGTDTQYF. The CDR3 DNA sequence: TGTGCCAGCAGTGGGACAGGCACAGATACGCAGTATTTT.

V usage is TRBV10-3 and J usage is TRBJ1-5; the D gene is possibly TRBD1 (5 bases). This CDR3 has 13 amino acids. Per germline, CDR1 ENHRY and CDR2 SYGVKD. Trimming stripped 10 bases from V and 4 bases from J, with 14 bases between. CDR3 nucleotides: TGTGCCACGGCATTCAGGGTAAATCAGCCCCAGCATTTT. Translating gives CATAFRVNQPQHF.

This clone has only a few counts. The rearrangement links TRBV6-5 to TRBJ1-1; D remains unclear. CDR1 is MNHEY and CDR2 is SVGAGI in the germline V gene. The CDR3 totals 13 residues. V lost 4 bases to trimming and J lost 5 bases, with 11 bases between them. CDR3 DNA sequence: TGTGCCAGCAGTTCCCCTTTGAGAACTGAAGCTTTCTTT. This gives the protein CASSSPLRTEAFF.

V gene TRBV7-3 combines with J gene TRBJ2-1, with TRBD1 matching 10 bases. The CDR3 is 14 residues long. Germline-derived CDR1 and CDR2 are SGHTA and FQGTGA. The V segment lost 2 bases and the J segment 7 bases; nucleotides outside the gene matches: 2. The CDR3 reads CASSLGQGGNEQFF. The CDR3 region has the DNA TGTGCCAGCAGCTTAGGACAGGGGGGAAATGAGCAGTTCTTC.

As DNA, the CDR3 is TGTGCCAGCAGTCCGGGACAGGGGGGCACCGGGGAGCTGTTTTTT. This gives the protein CASSPGQGGTGELFF. The rearrangement links TRBV7-6 to TRBJ2-2; 11 bases align to TRBD1. This CDR3 region has 15 residues. With 6 bases clipped from V and 4 bases from J, the junction kept 4 bases outside the gene matches. The germline gives CDR1 SGHVS, CDR2 FNYEAQ.

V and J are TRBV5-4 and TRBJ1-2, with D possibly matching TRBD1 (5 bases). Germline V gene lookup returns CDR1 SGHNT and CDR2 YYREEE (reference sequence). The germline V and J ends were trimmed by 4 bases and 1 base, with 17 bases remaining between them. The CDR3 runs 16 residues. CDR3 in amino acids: CASSPGQGNLNYGYTF. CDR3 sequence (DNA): TGTGCCAGCAGCCCCGGACAAGGGAACCTTAACTATGGCTACACCTTC.

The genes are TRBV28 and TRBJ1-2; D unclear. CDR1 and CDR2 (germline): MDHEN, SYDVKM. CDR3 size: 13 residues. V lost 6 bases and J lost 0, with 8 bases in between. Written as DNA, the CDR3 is TGTGCCAGCAGCCAGACAACTAACTATGGCTACACCTTC. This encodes CASSQTTNYGYTF.

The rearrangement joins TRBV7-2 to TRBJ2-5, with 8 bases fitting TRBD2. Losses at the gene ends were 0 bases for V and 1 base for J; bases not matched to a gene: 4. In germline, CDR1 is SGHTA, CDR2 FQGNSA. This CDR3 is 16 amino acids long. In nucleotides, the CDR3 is TGTGCCAGCAGCTTAGCGAGCGGGAGTCGCCAAGAGACCCAGTACTTC. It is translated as CASSLASGSRQETQYF.

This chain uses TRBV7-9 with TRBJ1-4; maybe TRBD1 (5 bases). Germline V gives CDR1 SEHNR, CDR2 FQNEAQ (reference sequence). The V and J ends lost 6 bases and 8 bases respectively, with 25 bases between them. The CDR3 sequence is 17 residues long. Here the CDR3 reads CASSKVSGFRHGEKLFF. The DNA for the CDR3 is TGTGCCAGCAGTAAGGTTTCAGGGTTCCGGCATGGGGAAAAACTGTTTTTT.

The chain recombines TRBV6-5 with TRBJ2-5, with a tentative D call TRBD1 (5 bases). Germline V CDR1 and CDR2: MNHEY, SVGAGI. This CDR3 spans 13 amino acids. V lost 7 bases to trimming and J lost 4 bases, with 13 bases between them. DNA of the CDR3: TGTGCCAGCAACCGACAGCAAGGAGAGACCCAGTACTTC. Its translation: CASNRQQGETQYF.

This chain's CDR3 is CASSAQGSNQPQHF. CDR3 sequence (DNA): TGTGCCAGCAGCGCACAGGGAAGCAATCAGCCCCAGCATTTT. The chain combines TRBV6-5 with TRBJ1-5, with D maybe TRBD1 (6 bases). Deletions cut 6 bases from V and 1 base from J, with 10 bases between. CDR3 size: 14 residues. Germline-derived CDR1 and CDR2 are MNHEY and SVGAGI.

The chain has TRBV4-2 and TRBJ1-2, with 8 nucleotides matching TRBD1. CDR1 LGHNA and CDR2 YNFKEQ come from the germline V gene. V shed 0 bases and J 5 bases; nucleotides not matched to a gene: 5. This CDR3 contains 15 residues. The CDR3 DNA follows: TGTGCCAGCAGCCAAGAAGAACGACAGGGGTATGGCTACACCTTC. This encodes CASSQEERQGYGYTF.

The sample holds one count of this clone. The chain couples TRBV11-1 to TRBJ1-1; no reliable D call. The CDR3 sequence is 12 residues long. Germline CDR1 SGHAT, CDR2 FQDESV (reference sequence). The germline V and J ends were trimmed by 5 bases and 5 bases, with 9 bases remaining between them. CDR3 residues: CASSPGRTEAFF. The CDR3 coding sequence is TGTGCCAGCAGCCCGGGTAGGACTGAAGCTTTCTTT.

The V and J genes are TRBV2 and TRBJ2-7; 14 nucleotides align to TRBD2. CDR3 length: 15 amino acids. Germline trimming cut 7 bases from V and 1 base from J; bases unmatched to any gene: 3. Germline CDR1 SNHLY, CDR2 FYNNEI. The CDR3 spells CASKGLAGVSYEQYF. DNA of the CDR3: TGTGCCAGCAAGGGACTAGCGGGAGTGTCCTACGAGCAGTACTTC.

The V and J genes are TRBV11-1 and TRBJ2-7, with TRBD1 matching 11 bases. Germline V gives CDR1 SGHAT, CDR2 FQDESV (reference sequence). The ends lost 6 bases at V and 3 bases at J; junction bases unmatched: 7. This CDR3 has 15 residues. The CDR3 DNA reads TGTGCCAGCAGAATCGCCGGGACAGGGGGCTACGAGCAGTACTTC. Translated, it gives CASRIAGTGGYEQYF.

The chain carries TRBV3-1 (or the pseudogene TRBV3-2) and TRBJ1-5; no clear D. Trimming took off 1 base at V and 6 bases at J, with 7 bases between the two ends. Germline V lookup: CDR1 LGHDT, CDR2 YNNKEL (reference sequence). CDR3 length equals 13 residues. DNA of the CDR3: TGTGCCAGCAGCCAAGGCCCGAGTCAGCCCCAGCATTTT. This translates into CASSQGPSQPQHF.

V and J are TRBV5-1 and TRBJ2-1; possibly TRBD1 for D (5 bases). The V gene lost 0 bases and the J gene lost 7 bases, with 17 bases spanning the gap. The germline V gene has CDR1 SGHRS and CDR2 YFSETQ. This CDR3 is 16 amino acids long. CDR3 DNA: TGCGCCAGCAGCTTGGATATGGGGCAGGGAACTAATGAGCAGTTCTTC. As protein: CASSLDMGQGTNEQFF.

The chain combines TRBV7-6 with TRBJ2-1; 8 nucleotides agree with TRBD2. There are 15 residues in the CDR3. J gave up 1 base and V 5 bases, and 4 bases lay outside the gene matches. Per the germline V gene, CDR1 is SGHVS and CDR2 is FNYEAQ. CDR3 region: CASSRGGGSYNEQFF. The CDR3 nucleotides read TGTGCCAGCAGCCGGGGGGGCGGATCCTACAATGAGCAGTTCTTC.